The entry below gives a single TCR beta chain sequence along with its context. Its antigen is unidentified. Germline values: CDR1 SNHLY, CDR2 FYNNEI. Germline trimming cut 1 base from V and 1 base from J; bases unmatched to any gene: 7. This CDR3 is 18 amino acids long. PCR primers comprised 60 Vbeta and 13 Jbeta primers. The repertoire was sequenced with immunoSEQ multiplex PCR; TCRdb's copy has only in-frame clones and lacks some. The table includes roughly 100,000 clones, 60% to 80% detected once. The entry originates in a study of cytomegalovirus exposure and HLA in healthy donors. Broader study findings: As a later analysis showed, a missense DCLRE1C variant was linked to trimming of TCR beta V- and J-genes. Donors belonging to an Asian-associated ancestry cluster reportedly showed fewer N-insertions in productive TCRs than the roughly 700-donor mean, according to what a later analysis found. Beyond CMV serostatus, there was no information to go on about immune exposure.

The source material was PBMCs. This clonotype was sampled from a male donor in good health and CMV-seropositive. This sequence joins TRBV2 and TRBJ1-1; 12 positions agree with TRBD1. This CDR3 is CASSEVWKGQGANTEAFF. CDR3 DNA sequence: TGTGCCAGCAGTGAAGTCTGGAAGGGACAGGGGGCGAACACTGAAGCTTTCTTT.